This T cell receptor beta chain was recorded in a study of CD8+CD57+ T cells in acquired aplastic anemia. Across the whole study: Sorted CD4+ and CD8+ cells yielded DNA averaging roughly 3.3 ug. As sequenced from healthy donors, CD4+ cells averaged roughly 10 million reads. Findings and limits, study-wide: Statistical testing detected no significant gap in CD8+ Simpson's diversity between patients and controls.

According to the study, genomic DNA was the template for TCR beta VDJ and CDR3 profiling. TCRdb used MiXCR to reprocess the reads, holding one entry per CDR3 protein. Counted here are fewer than 250,000 distinct CDR3 sequences, 54% occurring once; the ten biggest clones make up 15% to 20%. Per the germline V gene, CDR1 is MNHEY and CDR2 is SVGAGI. The V and J ends lost 2 bases and 5 bases respectively, with 16 bases between them. The CDR3 covers 16 residues. About this clonotype: Its antigen is as yet unknown.

Sequenced material: sorted CD4+, CD8+, or CD8+CD57+ T cells (not recorded which) from PBMCs. V is TRBV6-5 and J is TRBJ1-5; tentative D call: TRBD1 (5 bases). The sequence was collected from a human donor in good health, serving as a control. The DNA of the CDR3 is TGTGCCAGCAGTTACGGGGGAGGTAGGGGCGATCAGCCCCAGCATTTT. It encodes CASSYGGGRGDQPQHF.